Below, 7 T cell receptor beta chains from the same sample are listed, as sequenced in a study of PD-L1 blockade in urothelial cancer. Time point indicated: pretreatment peripheral blood. Sequencing was performed with immunoSEQ multiplex PCR; in TCRdb, only in-frame clones are kept and a portion is missing. The table has approximately 86,000 clones, around four fifths seen once. Sequenced material: PBMCs, taken around atezolizumab (anti-PD-L1) treatment. The receptors stem from a man in his forties with urothelial cancer.

The chain combines TRBV6-6 with TRBJ2-1; 9 bases are shared with TRBD2. The V and J ends lost 5 bases and 8 bases, in that order; junction bases with no gene match: 7. The CDR3 is 14 residues long. Germline CDR1 is MNHNY and CDR2 is SVGAGI (reference sequence). CDR3 amino acids: CASSPGLAGHEQFF. As DNA, the CDR3 is TGTGCCAGCAGTCCGGGACTAGCTGGCCATGAGCAGTTCTTC.

The rearrangement uses TRBV4-3 and TRBJ2-2; D call uncertain. Trimming left V 1 base short and J 6 bases short, with 9 bases between. Germline V gene sequence: CDR1 LGHNA, CDR2 YSLEER. This CDR3 comprises 14 residues. The DNA of the CDR3 is TGCGCCAGCAGCCAAGGGCAGATGTCCGGGGAGCTGTTTTTT. Protein sequence: CASSQGQMSGELFF.

This chain joins TRBV30 and TRBJ1-2; 9 nucleotides match TRBD1. Germline V CDR1 and CDR2: GTSNPN, SVGIG (reference sequence). The CDR3 has 13 amino acids. J was trimmed by 5 bases and V by 1 base; bases with no gene match: 2. In DNA, the CDR3 is TGTGCCTGGAGTGGACAGGGGGAGTATGGCTACACCTTC. Protein product: CAWSGQGEYGYTF.

This sequence joins TRBV6-6 and TRBJ2-7, with TRBD1 matching 11 bases. The CDR3 length is 13 residues. V was clipped by 8 bases and J by 6 bases; unmatched bases: 6. Germline CDR1 reads MNHNY; CDR2 reads SVGAGI (reference sequence). CDR3 region: CASSQGTGGEQYF. The CDR3 coding sequence is TGTGCCAGCTCCCAGGGGACAGGGGGCGAGCAGTACTTC.

The rearrangement uses TRBV7-3 and TRBJ1-1; D perhaps matches TRBD1 (5 bases). CDR1 and CDR2 (germline): SGHTA, FQGTGA. Trimming pared 3 bases from V and 1 base from J, leaving 9 bases between. This CDR3 has 14 residues. The CDR3 coding sequence is TGTGCCAGCAGCTTGTCGGGGGGGAACACTGAAGCTTTCTTT. This codes for CASSLSGGNTEAFF.

The J gene is TRBJ2-2, the V gene TRBV9, with 7 bases matching TRBD1. From germline, CDR1 is SGDLS and CDR2 YYNGEE. There are 17 residues in the CDR3. V shed 0 bases, J shed 6 bases, and the junction held 11 bases outside the gene matches. DNA of the CDR3: TGTGCCAGCAGCGTAGCCTCTAGCAGGGGGACCGCCGGGGAGCTGTTTTTT. It codes for CASSVASSRGTAGELFF.

This sequence joins TRBV27 and TRBJ2-2; TRBD2 is a possible D gene (5 bases). Trimming shortened V by 4 bases and J by 6 bases, and 9 bases separated the two germline ends. The CDR3 consists of 13 residues. The germline V gene encodes CDR1 MNHEY and CDR2 SMNVEV (reference sequence). CDR3 sequence (DNA): TGTGCCAGCAGTTACGGCGGGTCCGGGGAGCTGTTTTTT. Translating gives CASSYGGSGELFF.